This T cell receptor (beta chain) is drawn from a study of blood T cell repertoires in COVID-19. Study context: PBMCs, B-cell-depleted T cells, or T cells provided the cDNA or gDNA that made up the material.

Trimming cost V 3 bases and J 5 bases, with 16 bases left between them. This CDR3 region has 15 residues. CDR1 and CDR2 (germline): KGHSH, LQKENI. While infection was still active, Seattle patients were enrolled and then followed longitudinally. Original data processing: Reference gene primer amplification gave nucleated cell count estimates. This table comes from immunoSEQ multiplex PCR, and its TCRdb copy is limited to in-frame clones, with some not included. For V, J and clone size, that table is used; D and trimming come from the DNA. The data show around 150,000 clones, approximately 90% seen once.

The chain couples TRBV18 to TRBJ2-5, with D possibly being TRBD2 (5 bases). This TCR came from a human donor with COVID-19, enrolled during active disease. The donor label of this sample is uncertain. Material for sequencing was peripheral blood. The CDR3 nucleotides are TGTGCCAGCTCACCGGACCTATCGGGATTGGAGACCCAGTACTTC. Translation: CASSPDLSGLETQYF.